This T cell receptor beta chain was identified during a study of control samples from healthy donors and cancer patients. Measured with immunoSEQ multiplex PCR; TCRdb has only the in-frame clones, and not every one. The profile shows 120,000 or so clones, around 87% of them singletons. The TCR sequence derives from a man aged 40-50 years in good health. The sample was blood.

The CDR3, as DNA: TGTGCCAGCAGCCGCGCCCTCGGGACAGGCTCCTACGAGCAGTACTTC. It yields the protein CASSRALGTGSYEQYF. This chain joins TRBV7-2 and TRBJ2-7; 8 nucleotides align to TRBD1. The CDR3 length is 16 residues. The germline gives CDR1 SGHTA, CDR2 FQGNSA. The J segment lost 0 bases and the V segment lost 5 bases, leaving 9 bases of the junction unmatched. Full variable domain (rest looked up from reference TRBV7-2 and TRBJ2-7): GAGVSQSPSNKVTEKGKDVELRCDPISGHTALYWYRQSLGQGLEFLIYFQGNSAPDKSGLPSDRFSAERTGGSVSTLTIQRTQQEDSAVYLCASSRALGTGSYEQYFGPGTRLTVT.